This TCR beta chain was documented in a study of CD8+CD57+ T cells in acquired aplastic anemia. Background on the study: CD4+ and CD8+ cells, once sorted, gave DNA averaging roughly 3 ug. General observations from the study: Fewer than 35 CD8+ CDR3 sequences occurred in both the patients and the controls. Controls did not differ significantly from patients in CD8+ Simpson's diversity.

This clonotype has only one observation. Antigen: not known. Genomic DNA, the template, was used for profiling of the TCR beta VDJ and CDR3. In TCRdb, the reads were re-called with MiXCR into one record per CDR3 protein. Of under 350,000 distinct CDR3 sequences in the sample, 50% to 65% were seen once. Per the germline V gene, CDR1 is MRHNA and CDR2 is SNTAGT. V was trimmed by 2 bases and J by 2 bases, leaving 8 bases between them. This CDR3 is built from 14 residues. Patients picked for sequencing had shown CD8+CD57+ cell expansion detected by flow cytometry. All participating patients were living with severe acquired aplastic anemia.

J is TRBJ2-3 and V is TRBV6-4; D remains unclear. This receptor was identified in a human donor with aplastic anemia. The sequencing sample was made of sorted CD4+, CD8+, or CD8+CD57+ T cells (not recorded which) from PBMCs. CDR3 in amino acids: CASSDAADTDTQYF. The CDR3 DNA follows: TGTGCCAGCAGTGACGCAGCAGACACAGATACGCAGTATTTT.